The sequence of this TCR beta chain was determined in a study of T cell repertoires in cytomegalovirus infection. Across the study: It was recently identified HLA-C-restricted and well-studied HLA-B-restricted CMV epitopes that the study used.

Study-level results: The response measured ex vivo was dominated by TCR beta clonotypes (HLA-C-restricted and CMV-specific). Cumulated frequencies of public TCR beta families served to identify carriers of CMV plus the relevant HLA.

TCRdb used MiXCR to reprocess the reads, holding one entry per CDR3 protein. The data show approximately 730,000 distinct CDR3 sequences, around a third seen once. Details on this clonotype: Its antigen is as yet unknown.

The CDR3 extends over 13 amino acids. V was shortened by 6 bases and J by 4 bases, with 10 bases between the two germline ends. In germline, CDR1 is SNHLY, CDR2 FYNNEI. The receptor was isolated from a human donor in good health (CMV status not recorded). Some clones in this sample may be carry-over from other donors' samples. The chain joins TRBV2 to TRBJ1-3; D remains ambiguous. This specimen was cultured PBMCs, taken from culture after CMV antigen stimulation. The CDR3 region has the DNA TGTGCCAGCAGGACGGGCAGGGGAAACACCATATATTTT. It specifies CASRTGRGNTIYF. Full variable domain (missing parts from reference TRBV2 and TRBJ1-3): EPEVTQTPSHQVTQMGQEVILRCVPISNHLYFYWYRQILGQKVEFLVSFYNNEISEKSEIFDDQFSVERPDGSNFTLKIRSTKLEDSAMYFCASRTGRGNTIYFGEGSWLTVV.